Listed here are 5 T cell receptor beta chains from one sample, sequenced in a study of identical twins (dated by TCRdb to 2016 to 2018). Receptor libraries were prepared by 5' RACE. The instrument was an Illumina HiSeq 2000. TCRdb's own reprocessing of the public reads used fastp at Q25 and MiXCR and kept productive beta chains. Every entry covers one CDR3 protein and lists the most common genes and DNA from its rows. The sample has around 280,000 distinct CDR3 sequences on record, roughly 8.6% of them singletons. The leading ten clones occupy 2.1% of the sample. This same sample was also part of a study on yellow fever vaccine responses in identical twins.

Input material: memory (CD45RO+) T cells sorted from blood. What the cell subset or site label conveys for this sample: CD45RO+ enriched T cells. These receptors originate from a woman between 18 and 29 years old in good health.

This clonotype was seen many times. The chain employs TRBV7-9 and TRBJ1-5; possibly TRBD1 for D (5 bases). Germline V gives CDR1 SEHNR, CDR2 FQNEAQ (reference sequence). Between the trimmed V and J ends, which lost 5 bases and 2 bases, there was a span of 19 bases. The CDR3 sequence is 17 residues long. In nucleotides, the CDR3 is TGTGCCAGCAGCCCCGGGACTTATAACTCCGGCAATCAGCCCCAGCATTTT. Translating it yields CASSPGTYNSGNQPQHF.

This rearrangement joins TRBV10-3 to TRBJ2-3; 7 nucleotides agree with TRBD1. Germline CDR1 is ENHRY and CDR2 is SYGVKD. The CDR3 has 14 residues. Trimming took 6 bases from V and 2 from J; bases not matched to a gene: 5. The CDR3: CAIRTGMNTDTQYF. In DNA form, the CDR3 reads TGTGCCATCAGGACAGGGATGAACACAGATACGCAGTATTTT.

The chain combines TRBV6-5 with TRBJ2-6, with 12 bases identical to TRBD2. The CDR3 has 18 residues. Germline V lookup: CDR1 MNHEY, CDR2 SVGAGI. Unmatched junction bases numbered 5, after V lost 3 bases and J lost 2 bases. CDR3 protein: CASSYQTSGSTGANVLTF. The CDR3 region has the DNA TGTGCCAGCAGTTATCAGACTAGCGGGAGTACTGGGGCCAACGTCCTGACTTTC.

The rearrangement joins TRBV18 to TRBJ2-3; no clear D. Trimming removed 6 bases from V and 2 bases from J, with 12 bases in between. CDR1 is KGHSH and CDR2 is LQKENI in the germline V gene. This CDR3 contains 14 residues. The CDR3 DNA is TGTGCCAGCTCGCCTACCGCACTCACAGATACGCAGTATTTT. It codes for CASSPTALTDTQYF.

This clonotype was seen a few times. The J gene is TRBJ2-3, the V gene TRBV5-4; TRBD1 or TRBD2 may be the D gene (5 bases each). The germline CDR1 and CDR2 sequences are SGHNT and YYREEE (reference sequence). V shed 3 bases and J shed 0 bases, with 8 bases lying between them. The CDR3 covers 14 residues. In DNA, the CDR3 is TGTGCCAGCAGCTGGGACCGCAGCACAGATACGCAGTATTTT. Its translation: CASSWDRSTDTQYF.